This TCR beta chain is from a study of blood T cell repertoires in COVID-19 (dated by TCRdb to about 2020). Concerning the study at large: Collaborator samples came from the United States, Italy and Spain and covered acute and convalescent phases of COVID-19. The material from the prospective study consisted of cDNA or gDNA derived from T cells, B-cell-depleted T cells, or PBMCs. Deeply sampled blood TCRbeta repertoires from subjects exposed to, actively infected with, or recovered from COVID-19 were included in the dataset. The repertoires were released in a freely available public database intended as a resource for research on the immune response to SARS-CoV-2. The samples were drawn from two sources: the first 160 participants of the ongoing ImmuneRACE study, and approximately 1,300 subjects contributed by 6 global collaborators. Sample metadata almost always included a de-identified subject ID, COVID-19 status, age in years and sex. Where available, HLA class I and class II types were taken from metadata supplied by the sample provider and were not determined by assay-based typing.

About this clone: Its antigen specificity is not known. Nothing much larger sits one base from this clone, and base qualities are not available.

Each collaborating institution followed its own protocols to collect whole blood in K2EDTA tubes. Collaborator samples were shipped for TCRbeta analysis as frozen whole blood, isolated PBMCs, or DNA extracted from either sample type. General findings and caveats noted by the study authors: The amount of clinical and demographic metadata varied by source and participant and was provided uncurated.

CDR1 and CDR2 are read off the germline V gene as MNHEY and SVGAGI. V gives up 10 bases and J gives up 1 base, and the segment between their germline ends measures 14 bases. The CDR3 contains 13 residues, cysteine and phenylalanine counted. The sequence is cut down to CDR3 DNA, 39 bases in frame from base 1. The immunoSEQ Assay, a bias-controlled multiplex PCR, was used to amplify TCRbeta CDR3 regions from genomic DNA. Per the source publication's procedure: Within the assay, amplification of reference gene primers was used to estimate how many nucleated cells each sample contained. To quantify the absolute abundance of each unique TCRbeta CDR3 rearrangement, sequence reads were collapsed and filtered. For each sample, productive Simpson clonality was calculated as the square root of Simpson's diversity index across productive rearrangements. TCRdb provides this immuneACCESS table in a form limited to in-frame rearrangements. Some clones are lacking; in checked studies, under half of them reflect an unresolved V gene, and why the rest are absent is not known. The DNA was the basis for D and trimming; V, J and clone size are from that table. The sample includes 260,000 or so clones, with approximately 85% observed a single time. Clones ranked in the top ten supply 4.7% of the sample.

Sequencing was carried out using peripheral blood. The clonotype comes from a woman in her 70s with acute or convalescent COVID-19. The rearrangement joined TRBV6-5 to TRBJ2-7; the D region possibly corresponds to TRBD1 (5 bases align). The nucleotides read TGTGCCACGACATGGCAGGGATCCTACGAGCAGTACTTC. It translates as CATTWQGSYEQYF.